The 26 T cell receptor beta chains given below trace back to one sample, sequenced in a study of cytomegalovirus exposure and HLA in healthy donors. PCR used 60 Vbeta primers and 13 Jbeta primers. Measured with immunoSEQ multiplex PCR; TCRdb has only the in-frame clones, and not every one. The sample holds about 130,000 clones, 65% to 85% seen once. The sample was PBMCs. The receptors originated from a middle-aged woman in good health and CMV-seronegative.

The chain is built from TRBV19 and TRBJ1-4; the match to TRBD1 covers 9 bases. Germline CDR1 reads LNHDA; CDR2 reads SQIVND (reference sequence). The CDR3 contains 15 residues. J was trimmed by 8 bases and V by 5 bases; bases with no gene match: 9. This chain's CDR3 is CASSPSGTGHEKLFF. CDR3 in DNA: TGTGCCAGTAGTCCCTCCGGGACAGGGCACGAAAAACTGTTTTTT. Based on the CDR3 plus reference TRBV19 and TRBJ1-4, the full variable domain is DGGITQSPKYLFRKEGQNVTLSCEQNLNHDAMYWYRQDPGQGLRLIYYSQIVNDFQKGDIAEGYSVSREKKESFPLTVTSAQKNPTAFYLCASSPSGTGHEKLFFGSGTQLSVL.

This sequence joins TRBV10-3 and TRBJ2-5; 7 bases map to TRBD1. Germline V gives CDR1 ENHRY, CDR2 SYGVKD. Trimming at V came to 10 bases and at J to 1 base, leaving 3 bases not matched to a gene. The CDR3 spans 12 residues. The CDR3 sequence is CATGQAQETQYF. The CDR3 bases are TGTGCCACCGGACAGGCCCAAGAGACCCAGTACTTC.

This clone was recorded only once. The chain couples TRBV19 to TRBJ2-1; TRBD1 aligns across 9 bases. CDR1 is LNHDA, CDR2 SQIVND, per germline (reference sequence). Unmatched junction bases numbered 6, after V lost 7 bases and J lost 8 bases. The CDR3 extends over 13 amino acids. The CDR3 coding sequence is TGTGCCAGTATCGGACAGGGGTGGCATGAGCAGTTCTTC. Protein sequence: CASIGQGWHEQFF.

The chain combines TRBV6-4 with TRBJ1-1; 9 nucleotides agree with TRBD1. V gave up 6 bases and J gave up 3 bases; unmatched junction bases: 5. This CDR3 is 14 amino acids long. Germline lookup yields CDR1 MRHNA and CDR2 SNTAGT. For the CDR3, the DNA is TGTGCCAGCAGGGTACAGGGGGCGGACACTGAAGCTTTCTTT. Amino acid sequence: CASRVQGADTEAFF.

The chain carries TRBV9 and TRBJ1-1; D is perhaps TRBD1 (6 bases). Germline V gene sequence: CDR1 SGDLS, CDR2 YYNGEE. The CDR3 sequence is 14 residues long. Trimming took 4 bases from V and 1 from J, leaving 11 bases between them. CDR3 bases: TGTGCCAGCAGCTTCCGACAGGAGAACACTGAAGCTTTCTTT. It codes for CASSFRQENTEAFF.

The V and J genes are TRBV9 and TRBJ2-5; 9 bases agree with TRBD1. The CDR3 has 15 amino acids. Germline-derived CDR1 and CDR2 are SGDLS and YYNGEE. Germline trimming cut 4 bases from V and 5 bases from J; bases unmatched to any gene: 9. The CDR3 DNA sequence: TGTGCCAGCAGCACCGGGGACAGGGTAGGGGAGACCCAGTACTTC. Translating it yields CASSTGDRVGETQYF.

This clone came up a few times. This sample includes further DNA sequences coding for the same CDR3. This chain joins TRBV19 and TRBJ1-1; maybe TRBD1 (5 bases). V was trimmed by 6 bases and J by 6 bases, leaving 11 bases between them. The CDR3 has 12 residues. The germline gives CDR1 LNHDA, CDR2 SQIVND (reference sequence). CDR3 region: CASSPGTAEAFF. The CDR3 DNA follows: TGTGCCAGTAGCCCCGGGACTGCTGAAGCTTTCTTT.

The DNA for the CDR3 is TGTGCCACCAGCAGAGCTAAGACGACAGGGGCTACCAATGAGCAGTTCTTC. Translating gives CATSRAKTTGATNEQFF. The chain is built from TRBV15 and TRBJ2-1; 8 bases fit TRBD1. V trimming: 1 base; J trimming: 6 bases; junction bases outside the gene matches: 11. The CDR3 has 17 amino acids. Germline loops: CDR1 LNHNV, CDR2 YYDKDF (reference sequence).

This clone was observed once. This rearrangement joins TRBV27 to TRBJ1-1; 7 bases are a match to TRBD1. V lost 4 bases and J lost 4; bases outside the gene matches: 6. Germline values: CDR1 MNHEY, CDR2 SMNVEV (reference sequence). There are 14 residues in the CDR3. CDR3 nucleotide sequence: TGTGCCAGCAGTTGGAGACAGGGAGGCACTGAAGCTTTCTTT. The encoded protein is CASSWRQGGTEAFF.

Here the CDR3 DNA reads TGCGCCAGCAGCTTGCAAGGGGTGGGTTCACCCCTCCACTTT. It specifies CASSLQGVGSPLHF. This chain joins TRBV5-1 and TRBJ1-6; perhaps TRBD1 as D (5 bases). This CDR3 region has 14 residues. Trimming cost V 1 base and J 9 bases, with 11 bases left between them. From germline, CDR1 is SGHRS and CDR2 YFSETQ.

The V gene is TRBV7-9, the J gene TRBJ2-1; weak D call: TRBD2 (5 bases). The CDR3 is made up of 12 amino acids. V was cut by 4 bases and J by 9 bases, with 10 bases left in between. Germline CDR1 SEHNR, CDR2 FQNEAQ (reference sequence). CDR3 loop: CASSWRVSEQFF. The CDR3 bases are TGTGCCAGCAGCTGGCGGGTTAGTGAGCAGTTCTTC.

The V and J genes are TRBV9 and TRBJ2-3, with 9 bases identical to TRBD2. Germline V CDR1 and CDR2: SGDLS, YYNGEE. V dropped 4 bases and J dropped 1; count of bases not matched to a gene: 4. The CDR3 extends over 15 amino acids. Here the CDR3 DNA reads TGTGCCAGCAGCCCCCGGACTAGCGGCACAGATACGCAGTATTTT. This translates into CASSPRTSGTDTQYF.

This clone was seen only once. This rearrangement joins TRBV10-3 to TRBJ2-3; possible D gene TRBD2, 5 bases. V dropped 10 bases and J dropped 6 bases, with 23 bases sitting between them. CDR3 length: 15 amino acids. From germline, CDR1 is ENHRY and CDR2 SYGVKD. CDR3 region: CATALDSSSIDTQYF. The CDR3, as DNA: TGTGCCACTGCTTTGGACTCTAGTTCTATCGATACGCAGTATTTT.

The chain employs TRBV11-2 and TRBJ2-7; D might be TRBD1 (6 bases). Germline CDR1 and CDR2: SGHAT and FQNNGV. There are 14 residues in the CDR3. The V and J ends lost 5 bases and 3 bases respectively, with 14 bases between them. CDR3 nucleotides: TGTGCCAGCAGCCTACAGGGTAGGGACTACGAGCAGTACTTC. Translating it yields CASSLQGRDYEQYF. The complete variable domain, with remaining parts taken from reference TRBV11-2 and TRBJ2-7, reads EAGVAQSPRYKIIEKRQSVAFWCNPISGHATLYWYQQILGQGPKLLIQFQNNGVVDDSQLPKDRFSAERLKGVDSTLKIQPAKLEDSAVYLCASSLQGRDYEQYFGPGTRLTVT.

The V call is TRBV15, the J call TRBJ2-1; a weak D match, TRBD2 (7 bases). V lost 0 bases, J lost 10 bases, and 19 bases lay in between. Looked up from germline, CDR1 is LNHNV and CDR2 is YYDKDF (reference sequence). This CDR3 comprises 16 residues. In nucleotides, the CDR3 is TGTGCCACCAGCAGAGATCCGGTGGGGGGGGGCCAGGAGCAGTTCTTC. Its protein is CATSRDPVGGGQEQFF.

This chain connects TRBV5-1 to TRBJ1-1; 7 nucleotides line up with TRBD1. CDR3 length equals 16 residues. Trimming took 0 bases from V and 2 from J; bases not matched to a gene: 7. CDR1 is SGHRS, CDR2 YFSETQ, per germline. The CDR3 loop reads CASSLAGTVANTEAFF. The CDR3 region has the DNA TGCGCCAGCAGCTTGGCAGGGACAGTGGCAAACACTGAAGCTTTCTTT.

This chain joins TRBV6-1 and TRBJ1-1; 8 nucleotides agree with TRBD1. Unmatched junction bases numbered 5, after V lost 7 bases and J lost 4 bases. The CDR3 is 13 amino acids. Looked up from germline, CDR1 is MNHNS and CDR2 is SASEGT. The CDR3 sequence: CASKETGATEAFF. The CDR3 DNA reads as TGTGCCAGCAAGGAGACAGGGGCCACTGAAGCTTTCTTT.

The chain's CDR3 is CASSHARNEQFF. DNA of the CDR3: TGTGCCAGCAGCCATGCCCGGAATGAGCAGTTCTTC. V and J are TRBV4-2 and TRBJ2-1; no clear D gene. V lost 3 bases to trimming and J lost 7 bases, with 7 bases between them. The CDR3 sequence is 12 residues long. Germline V gives CDR1 LGHNA, CDR2 YNFKEQ.

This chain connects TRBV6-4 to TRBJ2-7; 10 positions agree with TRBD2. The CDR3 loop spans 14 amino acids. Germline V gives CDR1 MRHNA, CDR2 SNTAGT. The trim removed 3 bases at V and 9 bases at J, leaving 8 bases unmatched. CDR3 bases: TGTGCCAGCAGTGAGTGGCTAGCGGGAGCCCTGCAGTACTTC. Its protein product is CASSEWLAGALQYF.

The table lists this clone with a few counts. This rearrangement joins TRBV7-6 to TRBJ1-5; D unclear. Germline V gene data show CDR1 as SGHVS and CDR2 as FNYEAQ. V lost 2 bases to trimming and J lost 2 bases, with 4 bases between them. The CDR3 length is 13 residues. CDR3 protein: CASSLTGNQPQHF. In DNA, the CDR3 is TGTGCCAGCAGCTTAACAGGCAATCAGCCCCAGCATTTT.

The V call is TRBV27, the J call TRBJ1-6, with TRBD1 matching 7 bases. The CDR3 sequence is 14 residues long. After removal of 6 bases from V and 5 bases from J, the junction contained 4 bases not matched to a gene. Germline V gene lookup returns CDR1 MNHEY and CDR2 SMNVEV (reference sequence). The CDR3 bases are TGTGCCAGCAGGCGACAGGGAGATAATTCACCCCTCCACTTT. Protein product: CASRRQGDNSPLHF.

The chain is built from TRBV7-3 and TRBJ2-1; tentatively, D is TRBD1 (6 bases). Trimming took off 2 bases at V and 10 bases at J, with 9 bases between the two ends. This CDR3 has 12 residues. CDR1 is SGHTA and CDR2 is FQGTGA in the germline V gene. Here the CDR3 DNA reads TGTGCCAGCAGCTTAGGGGGCGGAGAGCAGTTCTTC. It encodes CASSLGGGEQFF.

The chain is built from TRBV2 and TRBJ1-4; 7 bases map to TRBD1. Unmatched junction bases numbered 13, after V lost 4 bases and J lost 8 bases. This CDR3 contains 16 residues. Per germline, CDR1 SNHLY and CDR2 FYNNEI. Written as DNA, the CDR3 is TGTGCCAGCAGTGTCCCGAGGACAGGAAGCCGGGAAAAACTGTTTTTT. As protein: CASSVPRTGSREKLFF.

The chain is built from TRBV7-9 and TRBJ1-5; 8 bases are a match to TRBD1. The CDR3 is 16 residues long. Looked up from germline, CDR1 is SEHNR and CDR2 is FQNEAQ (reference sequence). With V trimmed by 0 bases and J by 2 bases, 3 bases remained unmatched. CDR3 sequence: CASSLAGTGRNQPQHF. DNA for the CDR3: TGTGCCAGCAGCTTAGCGGGGACAGGACGCAATCAGCCCCAGCATTTT.

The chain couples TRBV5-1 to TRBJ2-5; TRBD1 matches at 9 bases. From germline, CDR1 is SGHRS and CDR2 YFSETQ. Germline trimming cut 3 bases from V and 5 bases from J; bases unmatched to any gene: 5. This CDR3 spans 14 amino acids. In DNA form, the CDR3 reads TGCGCCAGCAGCTACAGGGGGCGCCGGGAGACCCAGTACTTC. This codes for CASSYRGRRETQYF.

The CDR3 DNA reads as TGTGCCAGCAGTTTATCGGGTCTCGATTTCTACGAGCAGTACTTC. It encodes CASSLSGLDFYEQYF. The V gene is TRBV28, the J gene TRBJ2-7; D remains ambiguous. V lost 1 base and J lost 3, with 13 bases in between. The CDR3 contains 15 residues. Germline CDR1 MDHEN, CDR2 SYDVKM. Based on the CDR3 plus reference TRBV28 and TRBJ2-7, the full variable domain is DVKVTQSSRYLVKRTGEKVFLECVQDMDHENMFWYRQDPGLGLRLIYFSYDVKMKEKGDIPEGYSVSREKKERFSLILESASTNQTSMYLCASSLSGLDFYEQYFGPGTRLTVT.